This TCR beta chain was profiled in a study of shared clonotypes between healthy human individuals. In the CD4+ fraction, cells were divided into CD45RA+ naive and CD45RA-negative memory subsets. Study outcomes and limitations: Large sequencing depth failed to make sorted-subset sequencing complete, rarefaction showed.

This was a deep-level run. Genomic DNA from each subset was divided evenly over several immunoSEQ plates. Only in-frame clones appear in the TCRdb table, and some are missing; sequencing was by immunoSEQ multiplex PCR. The sample lists some 2.1 million clones; over 85% were seen once. To note about this clone: What it binds is unknown.

The receptor was derived from a man aged 18 to 30 in good health. The sample comprised naive CD4+ T cells sorted from blood. Subset meaning: CD45RA+ positively selected.

This CDR3 reads CASSFGLAGAQRDTQYF. The CDR3 region has the DNA TGTGCCAGTAGTTTTGGACTAGCGGGAGCACAGAGAGATACGCAGTATTTT. The chain joins TRBV19 to TRBJ2-3, with 13 bases fitting TRBD2. This CDR3 has 17 amino acids. The V and J ends lost 5 bases and 5 bases, in that order; junction bases with no gene match: 10. Germline CDR1 and CDR2: LNHDA and SQIVND (reference sequence).